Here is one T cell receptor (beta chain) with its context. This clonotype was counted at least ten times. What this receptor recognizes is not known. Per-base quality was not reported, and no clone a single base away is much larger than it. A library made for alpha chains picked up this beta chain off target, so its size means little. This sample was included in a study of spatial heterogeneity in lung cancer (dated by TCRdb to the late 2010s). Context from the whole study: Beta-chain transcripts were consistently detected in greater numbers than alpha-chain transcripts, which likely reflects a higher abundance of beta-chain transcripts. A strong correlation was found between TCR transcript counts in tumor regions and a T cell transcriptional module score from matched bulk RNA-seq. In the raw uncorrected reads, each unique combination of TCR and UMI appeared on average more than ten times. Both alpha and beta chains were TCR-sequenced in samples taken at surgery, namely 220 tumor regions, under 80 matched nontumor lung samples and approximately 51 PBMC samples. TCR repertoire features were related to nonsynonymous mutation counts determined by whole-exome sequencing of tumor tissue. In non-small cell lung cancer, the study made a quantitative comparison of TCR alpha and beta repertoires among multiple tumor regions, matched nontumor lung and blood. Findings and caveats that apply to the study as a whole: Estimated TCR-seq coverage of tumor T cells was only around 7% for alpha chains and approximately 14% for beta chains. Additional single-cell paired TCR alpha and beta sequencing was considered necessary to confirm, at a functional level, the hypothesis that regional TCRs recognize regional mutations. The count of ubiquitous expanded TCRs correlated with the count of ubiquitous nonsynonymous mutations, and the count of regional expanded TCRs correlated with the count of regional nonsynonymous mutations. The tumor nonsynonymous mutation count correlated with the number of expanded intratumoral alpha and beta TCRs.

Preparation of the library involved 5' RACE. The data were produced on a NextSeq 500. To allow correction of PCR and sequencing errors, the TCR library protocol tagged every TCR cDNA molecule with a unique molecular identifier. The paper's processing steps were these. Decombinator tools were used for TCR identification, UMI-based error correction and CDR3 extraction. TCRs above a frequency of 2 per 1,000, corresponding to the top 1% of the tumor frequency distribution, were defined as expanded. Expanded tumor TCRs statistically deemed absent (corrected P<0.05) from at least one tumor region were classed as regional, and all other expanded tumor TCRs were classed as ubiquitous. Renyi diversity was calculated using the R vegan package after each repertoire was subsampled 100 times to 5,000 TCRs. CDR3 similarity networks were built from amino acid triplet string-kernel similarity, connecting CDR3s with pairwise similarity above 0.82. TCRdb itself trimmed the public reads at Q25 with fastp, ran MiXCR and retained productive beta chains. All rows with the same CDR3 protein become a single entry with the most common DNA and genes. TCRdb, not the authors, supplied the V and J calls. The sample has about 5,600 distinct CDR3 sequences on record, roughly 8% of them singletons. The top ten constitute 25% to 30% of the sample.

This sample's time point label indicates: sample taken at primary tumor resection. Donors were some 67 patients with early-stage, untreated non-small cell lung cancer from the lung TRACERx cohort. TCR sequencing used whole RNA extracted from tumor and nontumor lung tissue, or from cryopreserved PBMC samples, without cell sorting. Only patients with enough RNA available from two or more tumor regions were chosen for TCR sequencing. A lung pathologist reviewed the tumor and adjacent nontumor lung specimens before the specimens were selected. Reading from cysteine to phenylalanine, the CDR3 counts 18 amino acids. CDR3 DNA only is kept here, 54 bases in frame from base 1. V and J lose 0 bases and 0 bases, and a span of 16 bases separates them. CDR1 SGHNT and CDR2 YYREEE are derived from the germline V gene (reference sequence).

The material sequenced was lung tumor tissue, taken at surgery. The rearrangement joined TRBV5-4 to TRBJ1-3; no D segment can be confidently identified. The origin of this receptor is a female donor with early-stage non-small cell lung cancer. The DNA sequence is TGTGCCAGCAGCTTGGCTAGCGGACGTATGATCTCTGGAAACACCATATATTTT. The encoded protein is CASSLASGRMISGNTIYF.